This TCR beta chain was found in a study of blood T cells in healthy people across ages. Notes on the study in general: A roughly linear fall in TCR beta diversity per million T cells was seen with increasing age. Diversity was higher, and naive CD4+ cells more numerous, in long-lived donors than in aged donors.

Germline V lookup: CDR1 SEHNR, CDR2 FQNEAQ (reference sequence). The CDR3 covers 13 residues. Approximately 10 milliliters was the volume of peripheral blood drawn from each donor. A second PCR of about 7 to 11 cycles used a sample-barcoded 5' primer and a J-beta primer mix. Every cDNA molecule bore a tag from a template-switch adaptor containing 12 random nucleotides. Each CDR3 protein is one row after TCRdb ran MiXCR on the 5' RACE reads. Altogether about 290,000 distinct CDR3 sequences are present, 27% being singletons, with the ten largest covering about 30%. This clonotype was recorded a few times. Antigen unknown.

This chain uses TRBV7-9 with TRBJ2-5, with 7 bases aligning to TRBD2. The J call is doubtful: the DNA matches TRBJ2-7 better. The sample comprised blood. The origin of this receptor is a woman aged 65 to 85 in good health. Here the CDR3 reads CASSLAAGDEQYF. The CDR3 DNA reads TGTGCCAGCAGCTTAGCGGCGGGAGACGAGCAGTACTTC.